Following are 2 T cell receptor beta chains from one sample sequenced in a study of identical twins. TCRdb re-analysed the 5' RACE reads in MiXCR, keeping a single row per CDR3 protein. The sample lists some 600,000 distinct CDR3 sequences, around 7.4% seen once, with roughly 1.6% in the top ten. The same sample was also used in a study of yellow fever vaccine responses in identical twins.

The specimen was PBMCs. The source of these receptors is a woman aged 18-29 years in good health.

At least ten counts were recorded for this clonotype. This chain links TRBV10-3 with TRBJ2-1; D may correspond to TRBD1 or TRBD2 (5 bases each). V was shortened by 9 bases and J by 2 bases, with 17 bases between the two germline ends. Germline-derived CDR1 and CDR2 are ENHRY and SYGVKD. This CDR3 spans 15 amino acids. The CDR3 loop reads CAIGGRRTAYNEQFF. DNA for the CDR3: TGTGCCATTGGGGGACGGCGGACTGCCTACAATGAGCAGTTCTTC.

The J gene is TRBJ1-1, the V gene TRBV4-1; D gene unclear. Germline assignment: CDR1 MGHRA and CDR2 YSYEKL. Trimming left V 1 base short and J 6 bases short, with 9 bases between. The CDR3 covers 13 residues. CDR3 amino acids: CASSQGLLAEAFF. DNA of the CDR3: TGCGCCAGCAGCCAAGGCCTCTTGGCTGAAGCTTTCTTT.